This entry lists 9 T cell receptor beta chains sequenced from one sample in a study of metastatic and nonmetastatic thyroid tumors (TCRdb year 2020). Before undergoing thyroid surgery, none of the patients had been given any kind of treatment. Library preparation used PCR. This sample was sequenced with an Illumina HiSeq 4000. TCRdb reran the public reads through fastp at Q25 and MiXCR, keeping productive beta chains. This sample gives 27,000 or so clones in total; around 17% of them show up just once. The ten top clones hold 6% to 7% of the sample. Specimen: blood. The receptors here all came from a male donor with papillary thyroid cancer or a benign thyroid nodule (not recorded which). Some clones in this sample may be carry-over from other donors' samples.

There are many counts of this clone. The missing conserved phenylalanine or tryptophan at the end of this CDR3 makes a read error likely. Other DNA sequences from this sample encode an identical CDR3 as well. The gene calls are TRBV4-1 and TRBJ2-7; the match to TRBD2 covers 7 bases. V lost 4 bases and J lost 2; bases outside the gene matches: 5. CDR1 and CDR2 (germline): MGHRA, YSYEKL. This CDR3 is 14 amino acids long. CDR3 loop: CASSRAAGAYEQYL. The CDR3 DNA sequence: TGCGCCAGCAGCCGGGCGGCGGGGGCCTACGAGCAGTACCTC.

This clone occurred many times. This chain uses TRBV18 with TRBJ2-7, with D maybe TRBD2 (7 bases). The germline V and J ends were trimmed by 1 base and 2 bases, with 12 bases remaining between them. This CDR3 is 15 amino acids long. Germline V gene lookup returns CDR1 KGHSH and CDR2 LQKENI. CDR3 in amino acids: CASSPRGGFTYEQYF. The DNA for the CDR3 is TGTGCCAGCTCACCACGGGGGGGCTTCACCTACGAGCAGTACTTC.

This clone was detected many times. The chain couples TRBV2 to TRBJ2-3; 9 bases are a match to TRBD2. Germline CDR1 and CDR2: SNHLY and FYNNEI. V lost 5 bases, J lost 3 bases, and 3 bases stayed unmatched. This CDR3 has 14 residues. The CDR3, as DNA: TGTGCCAGCAGTTGGACTAGCGAAACAGATACGCAGTATTTT. As protein: CASSWTSETDTQYF. Full variable domain (outside the CDR3, taken from reference TRBV2 and TRBJ2-3): EPEVTQTPSHQVTQMGQEVILRCVPISNHLYFYWYRQILGQKVEFLVSFYNNEISEKSEIFDDQFSVERPDGSNFTLKIRSTKLEDSAMYFCASSWTSETDTQYFGPGTRLTVL.

The V call is TRBV6-2 or TRBV6-3, the J call TRBJ2-2, with D uncertain. CDR3 size: 13 residues. V gave up 5 bases and J gave up 4 bases, with 8 bases separating them. Germline loops: CDR1 MNHEY, CDR2 SVGEGT. The CDR3 coding sequence is TGTGCCAGCAGTGGGCAGTCCACCGGGGAGCTGTTTTTT. Amino acids: CASSGQSTGELFF.

In its sample, this clone was seen many times. The rearrangement uses TRBV10-3 and TRBJ2-7, with D perhaps TRBD1 (5 bases). The ends were cut back, 6 bases at V and 5 bases at J, with 14 bases in the middle. The CDR3 has 13 amino acids. The germline V gene encodes CDR1 ENHRY and CDR2 SYGVKD. CDR3 in DNA: TGTGCCATCAGACCCCGACAGTCGGACGAGCAGTACTTC. Protein: CAIRPRQSDEQYF.

This clone was observed at least ten times. Within the sample, other DNA sequences also encode this same CDR3. This chain uses TRBV2 with TRBJ1-1; D gene uncertain. Between the trimmed V and J ends, which lost 10 bases and 6 bases, there was a span of 12 bases. The CDR3 totals 11 residues. Germline assignment: CDR1 SNHLY and CDR2 FYNNEI. The CDR3 spells CATVLGAEAFF. Here the CDR3 DNA reads TGTGCCACCGTACTCGGGGCTGAAGCTTTCTTT.

This clone has more than one count but fewer than ten. The chain combines TRBV6-5 with TRBJ2-7; 8 nucleotides agree with TRBD1. The CDR3 is 15 residues long. V lost 4 bases and J lost 5; bases outside the gene matches: 10. Germline lookup yields CDR1 MNHEY and CDR2 SVGAGI. The CDR3 protein is CASSSGQVVGDEQYF. The CDR3 DNA is TGTGCCAGCAGTTCGGGACAGGTTGTGGGAGACGAGCAGTACTTC.

The rearrangement uses TRBV11-2 and TRBJ2-7; 9 bases are shared with TRBD1. The germline gives CDR1 SGHAT, CDR2 FQNNGV. The CDR3 loop spans 13 amino acids. The V and J ends lost 5 bases and 7 bases, in that order; junction bases with no gene match: 6. CDR3 sequence: CASSQGTGQEQYF. The CDR3 DNA follows: TGTGCCAGCAGCCAAGGGACAGGGCAGGAGCAGTACTTC.

This clone was detected many times. One end of the junction fails to match germline, which may point to a read error. The V gene is TRBV5-4, the J gene TRBJ1-1, with TRBD1 identical over 11 bases. The CDR3 loop spans 14 amino acids. The germline V gene has CDR1 SGHNT and CDR2 YYREEE (reference sequence). CDR3 sequence: CAGSPGTGGTEAFF. CDR3 DNA: TGTGCCGGCAGCCCGGGGACAGGGGGCACTGAAGCTTTCTTT.